This T cell receptor beta chain was sequenced during a study of cytomegalovirus exposure and HLA in healthy donors. PCR involved 60 Vbeta and 13 Jbeta primers. Libraries were prepared by immunoSEQ multiplex PCR; TCRdb keeps only in-frame clonotypes and omits some of them. The sample has 130,000 to 150,000 clones; the top ten hold approximately 1%. Trimming left V 5 bases short and J 5 bases short, with 19 bases between. Germline CDR1 and CDR2: GTSNPN and SVGIG (reference sequence). There are 14 residues in the CDR3. V gene TRBV30 combines with J gene TRBJ2-7; weak D call: TRBD1 (6 bases). The sample comprised PBMCs. This TCR was recovered from a male donor in good health and CMV-seronegative. In DNA, the CDR3 is TGTGCCTGGTCTCGATTGGGGGCGCAGGACGAGCAGTACTTC. This encodes CAWSRLGAQDEQYF.